This T cell receptor beta chain was sequenced for a study of T cell responses to AZD1222 COVID-19 vaccine. Using immunoSEQ multiplex PCR, the repertoire was profiled, and TCRdb retains in-frame clones only, with some absent. The table records more than 95,000 clones, approximately 86% of them present only once. The sample here was peripheral blood, taken on day 0 of AZD1222 vaccination. The TCR sequence derives from an adult in good health.

The CDR3 loop is CASSQWGGLNYGYTF. In DNA, the CDR3 is TGCGCCAGCAGCCAATGGGGCGGTCTTAACTATGGCTACACCTTC. The chain is built from TRBV4-3 and TRBJ1-2; D may be TRBD1 (5 bases). Germline V gives CDR1 LGHNA, CDR2 YSLEER. The CDR3 contains 15 residues. Trimming cost V 2 bases and J 1 base, with 11 bases left between them.